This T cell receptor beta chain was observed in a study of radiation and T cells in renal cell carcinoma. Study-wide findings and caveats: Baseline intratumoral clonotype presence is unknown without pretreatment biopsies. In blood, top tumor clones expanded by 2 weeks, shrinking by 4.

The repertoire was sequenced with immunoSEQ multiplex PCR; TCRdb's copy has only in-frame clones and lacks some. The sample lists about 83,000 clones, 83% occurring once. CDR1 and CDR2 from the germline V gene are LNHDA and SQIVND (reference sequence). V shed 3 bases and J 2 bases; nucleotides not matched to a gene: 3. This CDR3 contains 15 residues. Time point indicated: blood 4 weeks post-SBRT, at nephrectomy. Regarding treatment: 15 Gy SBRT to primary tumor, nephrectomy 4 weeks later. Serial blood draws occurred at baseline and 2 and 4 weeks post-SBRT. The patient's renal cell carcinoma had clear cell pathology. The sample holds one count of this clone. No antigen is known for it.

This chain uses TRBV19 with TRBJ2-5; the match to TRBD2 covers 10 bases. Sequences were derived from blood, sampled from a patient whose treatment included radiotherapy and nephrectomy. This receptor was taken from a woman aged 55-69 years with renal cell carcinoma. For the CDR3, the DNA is TGTGCCAGTAGTATGTTAGCGGGGGGTCAAGAGACCCAGTACTTC. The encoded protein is CASSMLAGGQETQYF.